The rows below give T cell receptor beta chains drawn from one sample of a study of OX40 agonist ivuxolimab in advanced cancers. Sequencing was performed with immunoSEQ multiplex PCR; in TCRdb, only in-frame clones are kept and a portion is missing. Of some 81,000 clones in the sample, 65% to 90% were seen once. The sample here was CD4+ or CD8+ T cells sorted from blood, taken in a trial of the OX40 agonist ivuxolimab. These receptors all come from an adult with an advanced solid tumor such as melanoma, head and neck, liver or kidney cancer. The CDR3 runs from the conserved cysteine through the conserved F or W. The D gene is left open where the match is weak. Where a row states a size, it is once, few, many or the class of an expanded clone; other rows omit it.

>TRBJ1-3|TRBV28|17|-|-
CASSLRPGRISGNTIYF
TGTGCCAGCAGTCTCCGCCCGGGACGGATCTCTGGAAACACCATATATTTT
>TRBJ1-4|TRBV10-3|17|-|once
CAISERPQGTVGEKLFF
TGTGCCATCAGTGAGCGCCCCCAGGGGACTGTAGGGGAAAAACTGTTTTTT
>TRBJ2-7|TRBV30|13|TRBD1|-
CAWSSRTGDEQYF
TGTGCCTGGAGCTCAAGGACAGGGGACGAGCAGTACTTC
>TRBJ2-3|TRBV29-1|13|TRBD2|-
CSLGAGGVDTQYF
TGCAGCCTTGGGGCGGGGGGGGTAGATACGCAGTATTTT
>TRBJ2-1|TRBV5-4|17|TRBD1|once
CASSSPTGTGGMNEQFF
TGTGCCAGCAGTTCTCCCACCGGGACAGGGGGCATGAATGAGCAGTTCTTC
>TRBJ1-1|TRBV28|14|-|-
CASSTATGNTEAFF
TGTGCCAGCAGTACCGCGACAGGGAACACTGAAGCTTTCTTT
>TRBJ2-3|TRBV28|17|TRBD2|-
CASTPSWWGGGTDTQYF
TGTGCCAGCACCCCGAGCTGGTGGGGGGGAGGGACAGATACGCAGTATTTT
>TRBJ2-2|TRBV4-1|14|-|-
CASSLNKNTGELFF
TGCGCCAGCAGCCTAAACAAGAACACCGGGGAGCTGTTTTTT
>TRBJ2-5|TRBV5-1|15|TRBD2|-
CASSLAGTTAETQYF
TGCGCCAGCAGCTTGGCGGGGACTACGGCGGAGACCCAGTACTTC
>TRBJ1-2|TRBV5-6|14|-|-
CASSLDGRNYGYTF
TGTGCCAGCAGCTTGGACGGGCGAAACTATGGCTACACCTTC
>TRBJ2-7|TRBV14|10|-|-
CASSQAQQYF
TGTGCCAGCAGCCAAGCCCAGCAGTACTTC
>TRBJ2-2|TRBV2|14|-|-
CASSELVNTGELFF
TGTGCCAGCAGTGAACTGGTGAACACCGGGGAGCTGTTTTTT
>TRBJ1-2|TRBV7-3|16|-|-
CASTPTGGSTHYGYTF
TGTGCCAGCACTCCGACCGGGGGGAGCACCCACTATGGCTACACCTTC
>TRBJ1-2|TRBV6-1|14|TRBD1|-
CASRDRASSYGYTF
TGTGCCAGCCGGGACAGGGCCTCGAGCTATGGCTACACCTTC
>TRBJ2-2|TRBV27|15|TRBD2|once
CASRRLAENTGELFF
TGTGCCAGCAGGCGACTAGCGGAGAACACCGGGGAGCTGTTTTTT
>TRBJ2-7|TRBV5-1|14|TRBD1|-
CASSFRDRGYEQYF
TGCGCCAGCAGCTTTCGGGACAGGGGCTACGAGCAGTACTTC
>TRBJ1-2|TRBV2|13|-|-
CASSVASRYGYTF
TGTGCCAGCAGTGTCGCCAGTCGCTATGGCTACACCTTC
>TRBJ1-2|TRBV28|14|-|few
CASSSSTLRYGYTF
TGTGCCAGCAGTTCCTCGACACTCCGCTATGGCTACACCTTC
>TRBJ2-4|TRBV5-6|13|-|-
CASSIWSLNIQYF
TGTGCCAGCAGCATTTGGTCGCTGAACATTCAGTACTTC
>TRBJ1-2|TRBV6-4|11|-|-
CASSDLKGYTF
TGTGCCAGCAGTGACCTAAAGGGCTACACCTTC
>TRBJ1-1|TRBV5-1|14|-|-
CASSFNFGEAAAFF
TGCGCCAGCAGCTTTAACTTCGGCGAGGCCGCCGCTTTCTTT
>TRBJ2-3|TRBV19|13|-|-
CASSIGVSDTQYF
TGTGCCAGTAGTATAGGAGTAAGCGATACGCAGTATTTT
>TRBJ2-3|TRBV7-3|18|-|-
CASSLRAMRPGHTDTQYF
TGTGCCAGCAGCTTAAGGGCCATGCGCCCCGGACACACAGATACGCAGTATTTT
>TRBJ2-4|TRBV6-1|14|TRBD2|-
CASSSNAGENIQYF
TGTGCCAGCAGTTCCAACGCGGGGGAAAACATTCAGTACTTC
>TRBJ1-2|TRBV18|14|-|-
CASSPSGTNYGYTF
TGTGCCAGCTCACCATCGGGGACGAACTATGGCTACACCTTC
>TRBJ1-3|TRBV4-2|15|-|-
CASSQGGTYGHTIYF
TGTGCCAGCAGCCAAGGCGGGACATACGGACACACCATATATTTT
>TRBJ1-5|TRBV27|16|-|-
CASSLSGTHSNQPQHF
TGTGCCAGCAGTTTATCGGGGACACATAGCAATCAGCCCCAGCATTTT
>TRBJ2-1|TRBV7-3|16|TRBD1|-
CASSLKSDRDFDEQFF
TGTGCCAGCAGCTTAAAGTCCGACAGGGATTTCGATGAGCAGTTCTTC
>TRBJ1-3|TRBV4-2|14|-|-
CASSQGPGGHTIYF
TGTGCCAGCAGCCAGGGCCCGGGCGGGCACACCATATATTTT
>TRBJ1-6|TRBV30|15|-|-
CAWATSGTMNSPLHF
TGTGCCTGGGCAACTTCCGGGACGATGAATTCACCCCTCCACTTT
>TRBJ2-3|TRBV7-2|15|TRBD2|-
CASSVMRGETDTQYF
TGTGCCAGCAGCGTAATGCGGGGGGAAACAGATACGCAGTATTTT
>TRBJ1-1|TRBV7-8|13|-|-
CASSFRVHTEAFF
TGTGCCAGCAGCTTCCGGGTGCACACTGAAGCTTTCTTT
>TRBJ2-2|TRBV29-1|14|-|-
CSVEARTNTGELFF
TGCAGCGTTGAGGCCAGGACAAACACCGGGGAGCTGTTTTTT
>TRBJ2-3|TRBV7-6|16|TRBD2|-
CASSLAASGSTDTQYF
TGTGCCAGCAGCTTAGCGGCTAGCGGGAGCACAGATACGCAGTATTTT
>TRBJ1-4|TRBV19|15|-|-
CASSLQGGTNEKLFF
TGTGCCAGTAGCCTACAGGGTGGGACTAATGAAAAACTGTTTTTT
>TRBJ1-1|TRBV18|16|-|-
CASSQVLGGVNTEAFF
TGTGCCAGCTCACAAGTCCTCGGAGGGGTGAACACTGAAGCTTTCTTT
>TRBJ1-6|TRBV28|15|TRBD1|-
CASRRQGALNSPLHF
TGTGCCAGCAGGAGACAGGGGGCGTTGAATTCACCCCTCCACTTT
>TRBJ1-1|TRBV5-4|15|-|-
CASSPFSFGENEAFF
TGTGCCAGCAGCCCATTTTCGTTCGGGGAAAATGAAGCTTTCTTT
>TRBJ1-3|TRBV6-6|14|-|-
CASRRQFSGNTIYF
TGTGCCAGCAGGCGACAGTTCTCTGGAAACACCATATATTTT
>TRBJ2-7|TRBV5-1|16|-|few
CASSLASGGHPDEQYF
TGCGCCAGCAGCTTGGCGTCAGGCGGACATCCGGACGAGCAGTACTTC
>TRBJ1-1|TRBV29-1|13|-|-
CSVRREVNTEAFF
TGCAGCGTCCGCCGGGAGGTGAACACTGAAGCTTTCTTT
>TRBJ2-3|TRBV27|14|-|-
CASSLPGATDTQYF
TGTGCCAGCAGTTTACCGGGGGCTACAGATACGCAGTATTTT
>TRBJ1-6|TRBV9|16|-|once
CASSPRQRTHNSPLHF
TGTGCCAGCAGCCCCCGACAGAGGACCCATAATTCACCCCTCCACTTT
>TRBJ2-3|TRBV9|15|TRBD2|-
CASSVGLAGGDTQYF
TGTGCCAGCAGCGTAGGGCTAGCGGGGGGTGATACGCAGTATTTT
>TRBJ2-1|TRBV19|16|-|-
CASSMNGGVWHNEQFF
TGTGCCAGTAGTATGAACGGGGGTGTATGGCACAATGAGCAGTTCTTC
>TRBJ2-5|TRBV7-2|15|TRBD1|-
CASSSTRTGWETQYF
TGTGCCAGCAGTTCTACGCGGACAGGTTGGGAGACCCAGTACTTC
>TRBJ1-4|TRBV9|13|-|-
CASQTGLVEKLFF
TGTGCCAGCCAAACAGGGTTGGTAGAAAAACTGTTTTTT
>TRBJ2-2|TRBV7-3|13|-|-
CASQPVGGGELFF
TGTGCCAGCCAGCCAGTGGGCGGCGGGGAGCTGTTTTTT
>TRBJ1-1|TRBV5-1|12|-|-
CASSAGRGVAFF
TGCGCCAGCAGCGCTGGACGGGGTGTAGCTTTCTTT
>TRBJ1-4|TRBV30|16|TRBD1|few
CAWSDPWTGGNEKLFF
TGTGCCTGGAGTGACCCATGGACAGGGGGCAATGAAAAACTGTTTTTT
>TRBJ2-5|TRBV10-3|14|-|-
CAISESAGKETQYF
TGTGCCATCAGTGAGTCGGCAGGGAAAGAGACCCAGTACTTC
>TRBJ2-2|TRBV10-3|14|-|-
CAISDAVNTGELFF
TGTGCCATCAGTGACGCGGTTAACACCGGGGAGCTGTTTTTT
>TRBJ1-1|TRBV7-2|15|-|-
CASSLRGPLDTEAFF
TGTGCCAGCAGCCTACGAGGGCCCCTTGACACTGAAGCTTTCTTT